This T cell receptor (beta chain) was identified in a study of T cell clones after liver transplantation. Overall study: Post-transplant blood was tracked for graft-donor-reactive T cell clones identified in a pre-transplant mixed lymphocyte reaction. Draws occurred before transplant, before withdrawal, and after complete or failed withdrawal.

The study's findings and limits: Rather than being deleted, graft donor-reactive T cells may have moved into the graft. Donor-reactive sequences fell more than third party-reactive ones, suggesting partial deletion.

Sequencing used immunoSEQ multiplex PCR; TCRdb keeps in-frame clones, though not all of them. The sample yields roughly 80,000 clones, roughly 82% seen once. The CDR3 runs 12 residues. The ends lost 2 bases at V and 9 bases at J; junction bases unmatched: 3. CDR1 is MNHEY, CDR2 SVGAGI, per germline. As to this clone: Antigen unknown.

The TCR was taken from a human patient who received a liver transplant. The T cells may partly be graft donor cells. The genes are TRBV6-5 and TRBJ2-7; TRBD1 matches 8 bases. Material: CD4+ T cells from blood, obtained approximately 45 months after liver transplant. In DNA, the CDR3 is TGTGCCAGCAGTTACAGTGGGACAGGGCAGTACTTC. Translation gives CASSYSGTGQYF.